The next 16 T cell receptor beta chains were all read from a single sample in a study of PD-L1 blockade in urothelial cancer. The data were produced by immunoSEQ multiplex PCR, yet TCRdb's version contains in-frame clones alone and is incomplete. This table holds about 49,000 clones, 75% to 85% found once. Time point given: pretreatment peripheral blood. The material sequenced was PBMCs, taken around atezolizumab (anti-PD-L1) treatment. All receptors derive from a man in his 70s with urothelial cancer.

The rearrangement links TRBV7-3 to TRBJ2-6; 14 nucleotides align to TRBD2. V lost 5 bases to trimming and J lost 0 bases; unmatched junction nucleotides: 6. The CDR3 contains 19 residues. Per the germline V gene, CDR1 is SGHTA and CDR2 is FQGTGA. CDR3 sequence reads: CASSPRGLAGDSGANVLTF. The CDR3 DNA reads TGTGCCAGCAGCCCACGGGGACTAGCGGGAGACTCTGGGGCCAACGTCCTGACTTTC.

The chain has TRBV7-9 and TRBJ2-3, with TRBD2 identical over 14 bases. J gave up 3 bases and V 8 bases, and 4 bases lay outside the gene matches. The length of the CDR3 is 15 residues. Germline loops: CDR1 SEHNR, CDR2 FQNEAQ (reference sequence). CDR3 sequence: CASGGTSGRTDTQYF. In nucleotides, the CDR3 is TGTGCCAGCGGGGGGACTAGCGGGAGAACAGATACGCAGTATTTT.

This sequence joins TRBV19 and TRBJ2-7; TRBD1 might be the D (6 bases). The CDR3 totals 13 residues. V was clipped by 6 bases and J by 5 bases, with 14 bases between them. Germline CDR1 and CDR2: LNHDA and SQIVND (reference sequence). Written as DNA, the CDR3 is TGTGCCAGTAGCCCCCCAGGGGACCACGAGCAGTACTTC. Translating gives CASSPPGDHEQYF.

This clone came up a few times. The CDR3 bases are TGTGCCAGCAGTTCCCATCCCGGACAGGTTAACATTCAGTACTTC. This gives the protein CASSSHPGQVNIQYF. The chain combines TRBV28 with TRBJ2-4; 7 nucleotides align to TRBD1. CDR3 length: 15 amino acids. The trim removed 4 bases at V and 7 bases at J, leaving 10 bases unmatched. Germline V lookup: CDR1 MDHEN, CDR2 SYDVKM. Full variable domain (missing parts from reference TRBV28 and TRBJ2-4): DVKVTQSSRYLVKRTGEKVFLECVQDMDHENMFWYRQDPGLGLRLIYFSYDVKMKEKGDIPEGYSVSREKKERFSLILESASTNQTSMYLCASSSHPGQVNIQYFGAGTRLSVL.

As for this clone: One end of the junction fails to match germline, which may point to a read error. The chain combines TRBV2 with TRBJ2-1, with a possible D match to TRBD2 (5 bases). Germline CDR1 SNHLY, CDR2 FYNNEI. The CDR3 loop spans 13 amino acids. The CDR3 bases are TGTGCCAGCCGTGAGGACTTAGACAATGAGCAGTTCTTC. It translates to CASREDLDNEQFF.

CDR3 loop: CARAGVGPYEQYF. As DNA, the CDR3 is TGTGCCAGGGCGGGAGTAGGCCCCTACGAGCAGTACTTC. The gene calls are TRBV2 and TRBJ2-7; 7 bases match TRBD2. Trimming at V came to 9 bases and at J to 2 bases, leaving 7 bases not matched to a gene. The CDR3 is 13 amino acids. Germline assignment: CDR1 SNHLY and CDR2 FYNNEI.

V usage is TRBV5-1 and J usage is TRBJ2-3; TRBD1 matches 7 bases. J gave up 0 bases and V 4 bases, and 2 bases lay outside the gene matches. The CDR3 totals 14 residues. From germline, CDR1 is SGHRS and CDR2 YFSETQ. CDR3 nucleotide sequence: TGCGCCAGCAGCGCGACAGGGAGCACAGATACGCAGTATTTT. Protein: CASSATGSTDTQYF.

CDR3 sequence (DNA): TGCGCCACCTCTAGCGGATGGGCCACCGGGGAGCTGTTTTTT. Amino acids: CATSSGWATGELFF. V gene TRBV10-1 combines with J gene TRBJ2-2, with TRBD2 matching 7 bases. The CDR3 length is 14 residues. Germline CDR1 and CDR2: WNHNN and SYGVQD (reference sequence). The ends lost 10 bases at V and 4 bases at J; junction bases unmatched: 9.

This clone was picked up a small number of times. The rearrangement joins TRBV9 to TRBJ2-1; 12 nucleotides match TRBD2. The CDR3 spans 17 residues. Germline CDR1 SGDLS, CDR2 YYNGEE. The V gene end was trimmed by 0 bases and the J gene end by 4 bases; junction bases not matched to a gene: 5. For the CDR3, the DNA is TGTGCCAGCAGCGTAGAGACTAGCGGGAGTTTATACAATGAGCAGTTCTTC. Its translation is CASSVETSGSLYNEQFF.

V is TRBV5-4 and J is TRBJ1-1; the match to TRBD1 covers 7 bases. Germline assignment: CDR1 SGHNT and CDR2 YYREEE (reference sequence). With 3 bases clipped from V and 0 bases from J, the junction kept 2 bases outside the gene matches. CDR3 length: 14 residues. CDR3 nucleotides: TGTGCCAGCAGCTGGGGACAGCTGAACACTGAAGCTTTCTTT. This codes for CASSWGQLNTEAFF.

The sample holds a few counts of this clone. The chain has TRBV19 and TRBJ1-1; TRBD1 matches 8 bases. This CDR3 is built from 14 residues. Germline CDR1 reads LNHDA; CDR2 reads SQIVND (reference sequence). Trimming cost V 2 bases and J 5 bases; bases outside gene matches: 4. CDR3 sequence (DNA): TGTGCCAGTAGTATACAGGGGGCGCGGACTGAAGCTTTCTTT. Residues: CASSIQGARTEAFF.

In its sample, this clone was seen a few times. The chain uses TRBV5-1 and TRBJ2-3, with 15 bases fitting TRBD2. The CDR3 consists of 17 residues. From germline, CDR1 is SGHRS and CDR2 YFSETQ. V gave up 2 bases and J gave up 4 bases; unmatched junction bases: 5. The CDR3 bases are TGCGCCAGCAGCTTAGGACTAGCGGGAGGGTACGCAGATACGCAGTATTTT. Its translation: CASSLGLAGGYADTQYF.

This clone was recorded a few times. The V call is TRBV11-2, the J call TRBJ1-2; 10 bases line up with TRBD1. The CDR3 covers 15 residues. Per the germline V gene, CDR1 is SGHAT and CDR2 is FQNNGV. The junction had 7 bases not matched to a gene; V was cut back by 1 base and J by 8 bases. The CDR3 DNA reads TGTGCCAGCAGCTTAGCACCCGGGACAGGGGTCGGCTACACCTTC. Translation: CASSLAPGTGVGYTF.

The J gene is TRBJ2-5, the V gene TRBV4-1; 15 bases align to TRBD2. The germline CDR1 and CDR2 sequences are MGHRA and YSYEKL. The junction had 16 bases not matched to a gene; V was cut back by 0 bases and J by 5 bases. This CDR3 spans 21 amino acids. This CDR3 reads CASSQDHDFGTSGRFGETQYF. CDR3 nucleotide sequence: TGCGCCAGCAGCCAAGATCACGACTTTGGGACTAGCGGGAGGTTCGGGGAGACCCAGTACTTC.

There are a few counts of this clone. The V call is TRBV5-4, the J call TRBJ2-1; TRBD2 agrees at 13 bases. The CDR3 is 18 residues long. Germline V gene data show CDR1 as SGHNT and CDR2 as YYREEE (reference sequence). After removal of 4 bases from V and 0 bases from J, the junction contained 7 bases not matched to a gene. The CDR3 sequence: CASSGGLAGFLSYNEQFF. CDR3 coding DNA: TGTGCCAGCAGCGGGGGACTAGCGGGGTTCCTCTCCTACAATGAGCAGTTCTTC.

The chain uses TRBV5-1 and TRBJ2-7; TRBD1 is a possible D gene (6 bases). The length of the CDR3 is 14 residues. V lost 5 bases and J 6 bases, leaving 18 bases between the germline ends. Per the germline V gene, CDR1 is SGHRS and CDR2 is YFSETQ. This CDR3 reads CASRTGTSVAEQYF. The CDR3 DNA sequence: TGCGCCAGCAGAACCGGGACAAGTGTCGCCGAGCAGTACTTC.